This TCR beta chain is drawn from a study of metastatic and nonmetastatic thyroid tumors. About the study: Comparative analysis of repertoires was undertaken across blood and tumor or nodule tissue obtained from malignant and benign thyroid patients.

Germline CDR1 reads MDHEN; CDR2 reads SYDVKM. The CDR3 spans 16 residues. V was pared by 3 bases and J by 5 bases, with 19 bases between. TCRdb re-clonotyped the PCR reads through MiXCR. The sample contains around 64,000 clones, 4% to 4.5% of which appear only once. Ahead of thyroid surgery, no patient had received treatment of any kind. The clonotype was recovered from a female donor with papillary thyroid cancer or a benign thyroid nodule (not recorded which). Some clones in this sample may be carry-over from other donors' samples. The chain has TRBV28 and TRBJ1-1; no firm D call. The sample was blood. This chain's CDR3 is CASSFTFLFGSTEAFF. CDR3 sequence (DNA): TGTGCCAGCAGTTTCACTTTCCTATTCGGGTCGACTGAAGCTTTCTTT.